Sequencing of this TCR beta chain was carried out in a study of blood T cell repertoires in COVID-19. Whole-study context: Nucleic acid was either cDNA or gDNA, and it came from T cells, B-cell-depleted T cells, or PBMCs.

This clone is a singleton in its sample. Only in-frame clones appear in the TCRdb table, and some are missing; sequencing was by immunoSEQ multiplex PCR. The table has about 200,000 clones, over 70% seen once; the top ten hold 6% to 9.5%. V shed 7 bases, J shed 6 bases, and the junction held 8 bases outside the gene matches. Germline V lookup: CDR1 SQVTM, CDR2 ANQGSEA. This CDR3 spans 13 amino acids. This clonotype was obtained from an elderly woman with acute or convalescent COVID-19. The sequencing input was peripheral blood. This chain uses TRBV29-1 with TRBJ1-1; 10 bases match TRBD1. The CDR3 protein is CSAMRQGASEAFF. The CDR3 nucleotides are TGCAGCGCCATGAGACAGGGGGCTTCTGAAGCTTTCTTT. Using reference TRBV29-1 and TRBJ1-1 for the parts outside the CDR3, the full variable domain is SAVISQKPSRDICQRGTSLTIQCQVDSQVTMMFWYRQQPGQSLTLIATANQGSEATYESGFVIDKFPISRPNLTFSTLTVSNMSPEDSSIYLCSAMRQGASEAFFGQGTRLTVV.